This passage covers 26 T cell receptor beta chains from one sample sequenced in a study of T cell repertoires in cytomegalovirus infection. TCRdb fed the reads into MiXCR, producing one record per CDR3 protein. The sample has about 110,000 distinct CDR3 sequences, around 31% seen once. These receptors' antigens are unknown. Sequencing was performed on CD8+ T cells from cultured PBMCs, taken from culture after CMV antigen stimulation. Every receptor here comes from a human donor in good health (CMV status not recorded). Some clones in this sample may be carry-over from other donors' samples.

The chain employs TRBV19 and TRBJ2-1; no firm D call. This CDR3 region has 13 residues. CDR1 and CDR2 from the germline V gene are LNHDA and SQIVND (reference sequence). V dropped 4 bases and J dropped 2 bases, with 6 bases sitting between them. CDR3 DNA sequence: TGTGCCAGTAGTACTCAGCCCTACAATGAGCAGTTCTTC. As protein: CASSTQPYNEQFF. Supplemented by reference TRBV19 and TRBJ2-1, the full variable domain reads DGGITQSPKYLFRKEGQNVTLSCEQNLNHDAMYWYRQDPGQGLRLIYYSQIVNDFQKGDIAEGYSVSREKKESFPLTVTSAQKNPTAFYLCASSTQPYNEQFFGPGTRLTVL.

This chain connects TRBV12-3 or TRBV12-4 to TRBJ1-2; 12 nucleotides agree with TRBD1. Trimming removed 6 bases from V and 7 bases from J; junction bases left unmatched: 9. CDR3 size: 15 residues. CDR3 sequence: CASSPHGTGGGGYTF. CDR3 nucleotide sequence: TGTGCCAGCAGCCCCCACGGGACAGGGGGCGGTGGCTACACCTTC.

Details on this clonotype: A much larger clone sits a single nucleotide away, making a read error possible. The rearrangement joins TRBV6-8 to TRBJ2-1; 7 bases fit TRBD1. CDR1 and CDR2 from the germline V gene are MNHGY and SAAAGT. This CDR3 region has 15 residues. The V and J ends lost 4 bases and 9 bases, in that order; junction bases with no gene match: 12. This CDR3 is CASSFPARGLSEQFF. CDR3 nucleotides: TGTGCCAGCAGTTTCCCAGCGAGGGGGCTAAGTGAGCAGTTCTTC.

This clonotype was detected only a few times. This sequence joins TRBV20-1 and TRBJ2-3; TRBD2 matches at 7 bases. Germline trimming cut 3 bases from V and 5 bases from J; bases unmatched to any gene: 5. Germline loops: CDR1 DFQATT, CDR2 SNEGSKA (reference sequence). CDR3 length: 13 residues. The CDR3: CSASGGSGDTQYF. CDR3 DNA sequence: TGCAGTGCTAGCGGGGGGTCGGGAGATACGCAGTATTTT.

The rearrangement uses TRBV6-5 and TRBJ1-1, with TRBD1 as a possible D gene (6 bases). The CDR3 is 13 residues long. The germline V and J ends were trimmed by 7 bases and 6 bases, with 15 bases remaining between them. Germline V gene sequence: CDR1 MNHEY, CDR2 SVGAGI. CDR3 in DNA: TGTGCCAGCAATACATATGCAGGGGCTGAAGCTTTCTTT. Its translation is CASNTYAGAEAFF.

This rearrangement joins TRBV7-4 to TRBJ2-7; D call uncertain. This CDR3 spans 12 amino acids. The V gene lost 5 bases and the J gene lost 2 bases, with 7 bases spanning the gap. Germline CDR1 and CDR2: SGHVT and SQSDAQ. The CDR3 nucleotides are TGTGCCAGCAGCGGGGTCGCCTACGAGCAGTACTTC. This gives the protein CASSGVAYEQYF.

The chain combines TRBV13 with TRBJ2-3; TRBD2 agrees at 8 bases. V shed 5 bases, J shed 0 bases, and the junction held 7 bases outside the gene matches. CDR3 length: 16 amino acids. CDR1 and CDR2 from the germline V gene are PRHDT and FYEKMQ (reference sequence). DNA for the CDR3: TGTGCCAGCAGCCCGCGACTAGCGACTAGCACAGATACGCAGTATTTT. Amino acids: CASSPRLATSTDTQYF.

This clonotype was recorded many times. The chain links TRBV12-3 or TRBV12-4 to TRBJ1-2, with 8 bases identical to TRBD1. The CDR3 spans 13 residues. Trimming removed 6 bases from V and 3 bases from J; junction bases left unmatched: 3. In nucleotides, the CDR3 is TGTGCCAGCAGAGCGACAGGGGACTATGGCTACACCTTC. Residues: CASRATGDYGYTF.

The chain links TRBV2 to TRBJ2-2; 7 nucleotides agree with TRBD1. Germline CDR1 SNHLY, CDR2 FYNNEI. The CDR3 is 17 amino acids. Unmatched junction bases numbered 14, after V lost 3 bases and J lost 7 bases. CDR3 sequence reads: CASSELSGTVDGGELFF. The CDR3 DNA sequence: TGTGCCAGCAGTGAGTTGTCCGGGACAGTTGACGGCGGGGAGCTGTTTTTT.

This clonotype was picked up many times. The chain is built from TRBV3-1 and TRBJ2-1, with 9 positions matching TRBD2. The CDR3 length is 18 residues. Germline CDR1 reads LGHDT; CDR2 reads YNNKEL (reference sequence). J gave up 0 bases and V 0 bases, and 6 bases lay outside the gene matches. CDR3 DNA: TGTGCCAGCAGCCAAGACTTAGCGGGGGATAGCTCCTACAATGAGCAGTTCTTC. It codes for CASSQDLAGDSSYNEQFF.

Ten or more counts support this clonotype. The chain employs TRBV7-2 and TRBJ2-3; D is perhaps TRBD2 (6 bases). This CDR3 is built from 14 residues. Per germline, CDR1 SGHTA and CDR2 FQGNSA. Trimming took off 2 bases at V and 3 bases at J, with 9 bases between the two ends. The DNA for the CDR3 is TGTGCCAGCAGCTTATACGGGGGAACAGATACGCAGTATTTT. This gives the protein CASSLYGGTDTQYF.

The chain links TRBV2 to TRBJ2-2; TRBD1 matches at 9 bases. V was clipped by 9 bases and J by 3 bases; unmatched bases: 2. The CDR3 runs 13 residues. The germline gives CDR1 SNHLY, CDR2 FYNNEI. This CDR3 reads CARQGADTGELFF. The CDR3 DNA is TGTGCCAGACAGGGGGCAGACACCGGGGAGCTGTTTTTT.

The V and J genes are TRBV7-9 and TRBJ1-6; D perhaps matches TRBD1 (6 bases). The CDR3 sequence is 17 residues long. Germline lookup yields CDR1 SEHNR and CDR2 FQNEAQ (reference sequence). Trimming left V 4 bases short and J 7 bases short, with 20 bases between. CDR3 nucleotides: TGTGCCAGCAGCTCAAGGTCCGAGACAGGACCCAATTCACCCCTCCACTTT. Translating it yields CASSSRSETGPNSPLHF.

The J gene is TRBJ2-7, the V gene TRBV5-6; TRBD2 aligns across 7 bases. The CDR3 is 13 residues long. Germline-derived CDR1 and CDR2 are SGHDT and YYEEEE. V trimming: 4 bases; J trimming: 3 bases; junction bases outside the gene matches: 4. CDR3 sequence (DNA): TGTGCCAGCAGCCCGGGGGGTCTCTACGAGCAGTACTTC. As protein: CASSPGGLYEQYF. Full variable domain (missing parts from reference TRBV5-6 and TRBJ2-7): DAGVTQSPTHLIKTRGQQVTLRCSPKSGHDTVSWYQQALGQGPQFIFQYYEEEERQRGNFPDRFSGHQFPNYSSELNVNALLLGDSALYLCASSPGGLYEQYFGPGTRLTVT.

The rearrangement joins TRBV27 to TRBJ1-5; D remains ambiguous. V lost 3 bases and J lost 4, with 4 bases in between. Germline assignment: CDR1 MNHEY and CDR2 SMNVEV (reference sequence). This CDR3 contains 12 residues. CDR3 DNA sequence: TGTGCCAGCAGTTTTGCGAATCAGCCCCAGCATTTT. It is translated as CASSFANQPQHF.

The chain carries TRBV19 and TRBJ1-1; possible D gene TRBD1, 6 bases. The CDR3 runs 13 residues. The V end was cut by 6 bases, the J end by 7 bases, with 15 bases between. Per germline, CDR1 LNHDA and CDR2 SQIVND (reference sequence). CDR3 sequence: CASRTGWGNEAFF. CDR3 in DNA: TGTGCCAGTAGGACAGGTTGGGGAAATGAAGCTTTCTTT. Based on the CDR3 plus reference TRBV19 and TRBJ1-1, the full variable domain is DGGITQSPKYLFRKEGQNVTLSCEQNLNHDAMYWYRQDPGQGLRLIYYSQIVNDFQKGDIAEGYSVSREKKESFPLTVTSAQKNPTAFYLCASRTGWGNEAFFGQGTRLTVV.

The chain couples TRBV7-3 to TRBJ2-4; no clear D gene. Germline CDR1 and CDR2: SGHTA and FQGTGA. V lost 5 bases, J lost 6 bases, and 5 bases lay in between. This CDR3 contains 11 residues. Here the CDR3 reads CASSLGNIQYF. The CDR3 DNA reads TGTGCCAGCAGCCTCGGAAACATTCAGTACTTC.

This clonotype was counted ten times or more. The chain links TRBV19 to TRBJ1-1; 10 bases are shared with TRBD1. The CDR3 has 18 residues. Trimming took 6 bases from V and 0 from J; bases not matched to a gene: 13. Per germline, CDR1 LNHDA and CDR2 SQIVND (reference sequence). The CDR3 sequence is CASRKEVGTGDVNTEAFF. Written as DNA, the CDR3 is TGTGCCAGTAGAAAAGAAGTCGGGACAGGGGACGTGAACACTGAAGCTTTCTTT.

The CDR3 nucleotides read TGTGCCAGCAGTGTTGAGCGGCTTAACAATGAGCAGTTCTTC. Encoded protein: CASSVERLNNEQFF. The rearrangement joins TRBV6-1 to TRBJ2-1; D is perhaps TRBD2 (5 bases). CDR3 length equals 14 residues. Germline lookup yields CDR1 MNHNS and CDR2 SASEGT. The V end lost 4 bases, the J end lost 5 bases, and 12 bases lay between the germline ends.

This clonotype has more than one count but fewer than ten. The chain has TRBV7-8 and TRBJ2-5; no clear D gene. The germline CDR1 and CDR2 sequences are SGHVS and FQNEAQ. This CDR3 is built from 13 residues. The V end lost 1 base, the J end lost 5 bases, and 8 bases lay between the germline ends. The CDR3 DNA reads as TGTGCCAGCAGCTTAGTTCCACGGGAGACCCAGTACTTC. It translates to CASSLVPRETQYF. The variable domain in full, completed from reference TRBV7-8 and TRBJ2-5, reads GAGVSQSPRYKVAKRGQDVALRCDPISGHVSLFWYQQALGQGPEFLTYFQNEAQLDKSGLPSDRFFAERPEGSVSTLKIQRTQQEDSAVYLCASSLVPRETQYFGPGTRLLVL.

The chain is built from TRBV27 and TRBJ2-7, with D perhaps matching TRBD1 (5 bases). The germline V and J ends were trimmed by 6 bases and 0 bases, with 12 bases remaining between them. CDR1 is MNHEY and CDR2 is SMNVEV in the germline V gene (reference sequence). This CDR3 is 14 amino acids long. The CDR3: CASSVLRASYEQYF. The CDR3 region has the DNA TGTGCCAGCAGCGTTCTCAGGGCCTCCTACGAGCAGTACTTC.

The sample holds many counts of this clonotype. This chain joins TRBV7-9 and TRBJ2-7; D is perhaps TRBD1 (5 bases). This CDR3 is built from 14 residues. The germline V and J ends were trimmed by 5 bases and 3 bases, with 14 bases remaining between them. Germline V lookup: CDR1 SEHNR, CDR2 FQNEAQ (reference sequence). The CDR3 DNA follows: TGTGCCAGCAGCCCACCCTTTCAGGGCTACGAGCAGTACTTC. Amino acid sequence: CASSPPFQGYEQYF.

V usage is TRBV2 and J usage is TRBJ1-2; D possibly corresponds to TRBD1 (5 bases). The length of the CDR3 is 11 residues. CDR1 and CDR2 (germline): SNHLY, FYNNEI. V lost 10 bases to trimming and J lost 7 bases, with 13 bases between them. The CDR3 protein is CANRQSPGYTF. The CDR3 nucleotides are TGTGCCAACCGACAGTCACCTGGCTACACCTTC.

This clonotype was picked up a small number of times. CDR3: CASSEAFPRGYTF. DNA for the CDR3: TGTGCCAGCAGTGAAGCCTTCCCCCGGGGCTACACCTTC. The chain carries TRBV6-1 and TRBJ1-2; D unresolved. Trimming took off 0 bases at V and 8 bases at J, with 10 bases between the two ends. The CDR3 spans 13 residues. Germline loops: CDR1 MNHNS, CDR2 SASEGT.

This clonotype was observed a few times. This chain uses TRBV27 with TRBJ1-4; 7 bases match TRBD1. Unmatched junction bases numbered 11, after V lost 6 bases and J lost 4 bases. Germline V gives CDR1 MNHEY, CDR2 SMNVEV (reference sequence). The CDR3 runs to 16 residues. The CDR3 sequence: CASSMDTGAVNEKLFF. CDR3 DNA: TGTGCCAGCAGCATGGATACAGGGGCGGTTAATGAAAAACTGTTTTTT.

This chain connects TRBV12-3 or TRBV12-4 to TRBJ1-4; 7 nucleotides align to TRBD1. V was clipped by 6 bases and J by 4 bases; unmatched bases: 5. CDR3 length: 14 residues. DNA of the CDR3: TGTGCCAGCAGCCGGGGACAGATTAATGAAAAACTGTTTTTT. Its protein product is CASSRGQINEKLFF.